Here is one TCR beta chain with its context. Its specificity is unknown. This entry is derived from a study of cytomegalovirus exposure and HLA in healthy donors. Use of 60 Vbeta and 13 Jbeta primers characterized the PCR. TCRdb keeps only in-frame clones here, not all; method: immunoSEQ multiplex PCR. Its clone listing holds more than 40,000 clones. The CDR3 extends over 12 amino acids. Germline CDR1 is SGHDT and CDR2 is YYEEEE. V was shortened by 4 bases and J by 6 bases, with 10 bases between the two germline ends. Study findings and constraints: Researchers catalogued roughly 150 TCR beta chains as cytomegalovirus-associated. The classifier, whose performance was assessed in both the original and validation cohorts, reportedly diagnosed cytomegalovirus status with high specificity and sensitivity.

The sequence came from a male donor in good health and CMV-seronegative. The chain joins TRBV5-6 to TRBJ1-1, with D maybe TRBD1 (6 bases). Sequenced sample: PBMCs. The CDR3 DNA sequence: TGTGCCAGCAGCCCTTCAGGGGCTGAAGCTTTCTTT. Translation: CASSPSGAEAFF.